The rows below give T cell receptor beta chains drawn from one sample of a study of blood T cell repertoires in COVID-19. Assay: immunoSEQ multiplex PCR; the TCRdb copy retains only in-frame clones and omits some. This sample has about 140,000 clones, with 80% found just once. The material sequenced was peripheral blood. All receptors derive from a man aged 65 to 79 who had recovered from COVID-19. The CDR3 runs from the conserved cysteine through the conserved F or W. A D gene is named only where the DNA matches it firmly. The listing skips clone size in some rows; elsewhere it reads once, few, many or a size class.

d_call j_call v_call clone_size cdr3_aa cdr3_nt
- TRBJ1-1 TRBV15 - CATSFRGGRTEAFF TGTGCCACCAGCTTCCGTGGCGGGAGGACTGAAGCTTTCTTT
- TRBJ2-3 TRBV5-1 - CASSSPSAVVDTQYF TGCGCCAGCAGTTCTCCTAGCGCCGTCGTAGATACGCAGTATTTT
- TRBJ1-2 TRBV11-2 - CASSLEVGSFQNYGYTF TGTGCCAGCAGCTTAGAGGTGGGCTCATTCCAAAACTATGGCTACACCTTC
- TRBJ1-5 TRBV7-9 - CASSLQINQPQHF TGTGCCAGCAGCTTACAGATAAATCAGCCCCAGCATTTT
- TRBJ2-3 TRBV7-9 - CASSTYVF TGTGCCAGCAGCACCTATGTTTTT
- TRBJ1-5 TRBV4-1 - CASSQNGLVDQPQHF TGCGCCAGCAGCCAGAATGGTCTAGTCGATCAGCCCCAGCATTTT
TRBD2 TRBJ2-7 TRBV7-2 - CASSSARAGGYEQYF TGTGCCAGCAGCTCCGCCCGGGCGGGAGGCTACGAGCAGTACTTC
- TRBJ2-7 TRBV14 - CASSQGLAPTYEQYF TGTGCCAGCAGCCAAGGGCTAGCTCCTACTTACGAGCAGTACTTC
- TRBJ2-2 TRBV19 few CASSNYRDPGELFF TGTGCCAGTAGTAACTACAGGGACCCCGGGGAGCTGTTTTTT
TRBD1 TRBJ2-1 TRBV13 - CASSRDRGGYNEQFF TGTGCCAGCAGCCGGGACAGGGGGGGTTACAATGAGCAGTTCTTC
TRBD1 TRBJ2-3 TRBV3-1/TRBV3-2 - CASSPGQGKSTDTQYF TGTGCCAGCAGCCCGGGACAGGGGAAAAGCACAGATACGCAGTATTTT
TRBD2 TRBJ2-3 TRBV7-6 - CASSSRLAGETDTQYF TGTGCCAGCAGCTCTCGACTAGCGGGAGAGACAGATACGCAGTATTTT
- TRBJ2-3 TRBV2 - CASKGEGADTQYF TGTGCCAGCAAGGGGGAGGGGGCAGATACGCAGTATTTT
TRBD2 TRBJ2-1 TRBV5-1 - CASSLSPSGSFEQFF TGCGCCAGCAGCTTGAGTCCTAGCGGGAGCTTTGAGCAGTTCTTC
- TRBJ2-3 TRBV5-1 - CASSLVGRSGGGTDTQYF TGCGCCAGCAGCTTGGTTGGCCGTAGCGGAGGGGGCACAGATACGCAGTATTTT
- TRBJ2-5 TRBV5-5 - CASSLGARTIGETQYF TGTGCCAGCAGCTTGGGGGCTAGGACAATTGGAGAGACCCAGTACTTC
- TRBJ1-2 TRBV30 - CAWSTPRRPPTF TGTGCCTGGAGTACCCCGCGCAGGCCCCCCACCTTC
- TRBJ2-2 TRBV18 once CASSLWLDTGELFF TGTGCCAGCTCCTTATGGCTGGACACCGGGGAGCTGTTTTTT
TRBD1 TRBJ2-5 TRBV7-8 once CASSRDRGQETQYF TGTGCCAGCAGCCGGGACAGGGGCCAAGAGACCCAGTACTTC
- TRBJ1-4 TRBV19 - CASKDSAADEKLFF TGTGCCAGCAAAGACTCGGCCGCGGATGAAAAACTGTTTTTT
- TRBJ2-7 TRBV6-2/TRBV6-3 - CASSYPRGRPPAYEQYF TGTGCCAGCAGTTACCCCCGGGGGAGGCCTCCAGCCTACGAGCAGTACTTC
- TRBJ2-7 TRBV27 - CASLTTKKAPYEQYF TGTGCCAGTCTCACGACTAAAAAGGCTCCCTACGAGCAGTACTTC
- TRBJ2-7 TRBV13 - CASSAGVYEQYF TGTGCCAGCAGTGCAGGGGTCTACGAGCAGTACTTC
- TRBJ1-4 TRBV19 - CASSTEDSVFEKLFF TGTGCCAGTAGTACCGAAGACAGCGTCTTTGAAAAACTGTTTTTT
TRBD1 TRBJ2-5 TRBV2 once CASGTGALETQYF TGTGCCAGCGGGACAGGGGCTTTGGAGACCCAGTACTTC
TRBD1 TRBJ2-1 TRBV11-3 - CASSQNTFRTGVSYNEQFF TGTGCCAGCAGCCAAAACACATTTAGGACAGGGGTCTCCTACAATGAGCAGTTCTTC
TRBD2 TRBJ2-3 TRBV28 once CASRMQGLAGYTDTQYF TGTGCCAGCAGAATGCAGGGACTAGCGGGGTACACAGATACGCAGTATTTT
TRBD1 TRBJ1-2 TRBV7-9 - CASSLAPGGDYGYTF TGTGCCAGCAGCTTAGCGCCAGGGGGCGACTATGGCTACACCTTC
TRBD2 TRBJ2-7 TRBV6-5 - CASTGTSGISEQYF TGTGCCAGCACCGGGACTAGCGGGATTTCCGAGCAGTACTTC
TRBD2 TRBJ2-1 TRBV7-2 - CASSGPGLAGEYNEQFF TGTGCCAGCAGCGGACCGGGACTAGCGGGAGAATACAATGAGCAGTTCTTC
TRBD1 TRBJ2-2 TRBV7-9 - CASSLSYGRQGGELFF TGTGCCAGCAGCTTGTCTTATGGGCGACAGGGCGGGGAGCTGTTTTTT
- TRBJ2-3 TRBV4-1 few CASSHPKTDTQYF TGCGCCAGCAGCCACCCTAAGACAGATACGCAGTATTTT
- TRBJ1-2 TRBV19 - CASSTPGDYGYTF TGTGCCAGTAGTACGCCGGGAGATTATGGCTACACCTTC